This TCR beta chain emerged from a study of regulatory T cells in long-lasting Graves disease. Time point indicated: newly diagnosed GD, antithyroid drugs for less than 3 months. From PBMCs, RNA was extracted and then used to make the TCR library. This clonotype was seen at least ten times. Arm-PCR of CDR3 regions and iRepertoire HTBI primers were used to build TCR beta libraries. MiXCR was run by TCRdb on the multiplex PCR reads, yielding one entry per CDR3 protein. The sample has over 500,000 distinct CDR3 sequences, less than 20% seen once. V lost 5 bases and J 4 bases, leaving 11 bases between the germline ends. This CDR3 is built from 14 residues. CDR1 is SGHTA and CDR2 is FQGNSA in the germline V gene. In addition, the sample was reused for a study of T cells in Graves' hyperthyroidism and ophthalmopathy.

The specimen was peripheral blood mononuclear cells (PBMCs), collected at new diagnosis, from a patient treated with antithyroid drugs. The source is a woman in her twenties or thirties with Graves disease. The chain has TRBV7-2 and TRBJ2-2; perhaps TRBD2 as D (5 bases). This CDR3 is CASSPLGVTGELFF. The CDR3 nucleotides are TGTGCCAGCAGCCCCCTCGGGGTCACCGGGGAGCTGTTTTTT.